A single TCR beta chain is shown here with its context. What it binds is not known. This sample is part of a study of cytomegalovirus exposure and HLA in healthy donors. The overall study: The Caucasian-associated ancestry cluster held about 80% of 350 to 450 genotyped donors. General observations from the study: Analysis was carried out at a later point, and it linked a missense DCLRE1C variant to TCR beta V- and J-gene trimming. Presence/absence analyses assumed roughly uniform sequencing depth across donors.

60 Vbeta and 13 Jbeta primers were used in PCR. Original analysis: Tens of millions of unique TCR beta chains, about 10 million of them shared, were counted by a later analysis. Sequencing used immunoSEQ multiplex PCR; TCRdb keeps in-frame clones, though not all of them. That table is the source of V, J and clone size, and D and trimming were worked out from the DNA. The sample includes under 200,000 clones. Sequenced material: PBMCs. This clonotype was sampled from a young woman in good health and CMV-seropositive.

The CDR3 reads CASSLRQSYNEQFF. The DNA of the CDR3 is TGTGCCAGCAGCTTGAGACAGTCCTACAATGAGCAGTTCTTC. V gene TRBV11-3 combines with J gene TRBJ2-1, with a weak D call TRBD1 (5 bases). The CDR3 runs to 14 residues. Germline-derived CDR1 and CDR2 are SGHNT and YENEEA. Trimming removed 3 bases from V and 1 base from J, with 7 bases in between.